This is a list of T cell receptor beta chains from one sample in a study of regulatory T cells in long-lasting Graves disease. TCRdb independently ran MiXCR on the multiplex PCR reads; one entry per CDR3 protein. The data hold 400,000 to 450,000 distinct CDR3 sequences, with about 15% observed a single time. These data also featured in a second study, about T cells in Graves' hyperthyroidism and ophthalmopathy.

Sample: peripheral blood mononuclear cells (PBMCs), taken at new diagnosis, from a patient treated with antithyroid drugs. The source of these receptors is a woman younger than 45 with Graves disease. CDR3s include the opening cysteine and the closing phenylalanine or tryptophan. D genes are given only for firm matches. Expanded clones get a size class; other rows say once, few or many, or leave the size out.

j_call | d_call | clone_size | v_call | cdr3_aa | cdr3_nt
TRBJ1-1 | TRBD1 | many | TRBV12-3/TRBV12-4 | CANGRAQGVAFF | TGTGCCAACGGGCGTGCGCAGGGGGTAGCTTTCTTT
TRBJ1-2 | NA | many | TRBV30 | CAWSDSHGYTF | TGTGCCTGGAGTGACAGCCATGGCTACACCTTC
TRBJ1-6 | NA | many | TRBV3-1 | CASSQAIGSPLHF | TGTGCCAGCAGCCAAGCAATAGGTTCACCCCTCCACTTT
TRBJ2-1 | TRBD2 | many | TRBV11-1 | CASSLDQLLAGEREQFF | TGTGCCAGCAGCTTAGACCAACTTCTAGCGGGAGAGAGGGAGCAGTTCTTC
TRBJ2-1 | NA | many | TRBV27 | CASSRGGLHNEQFF | TGTGCCAGCAGTAGGGGGGGCTTGCACAATGAGCAGTTCTTC
TRBJ2-1 | NA | NA | TRBV5-1 | CASSLRAGPQKDSEQFF | TGCGCCAGCAGCTTACGGGCGGGACCGCAAAAAGACAGTGAGCAGTTCTTC
TRBJ1-5 | NA | many | TRBV2 | CASTRGYNQPQHF | TGTGCCAGTACAAGAGGCTACAATCAGCCCCAGCATTTT
TRBJ1-1 | NA | many | TRBV18 | CASSPRGESTEAFF | TGTGCCAGCTCACCAAGAGGGGAGAGCACTGAAGCTTTCTTT
TRBJ2-3 | NA | many | TRBV2 | CASSGWGTGTDTQYF | TGTGCCAGCAGTGGGTGGGGTACCGGCACAGATACGCAGTATTTT
TRBJ2-5 | NA | many | TRBV20-1 | CSAMTGPETQYF | TGCAGTGCTATGACCGGGCCGGAGACCCAGTACTTC
TRBJ2-3 | TRBD2 | NA | TRBV6-2/TRBV6-3 | CASSVTSGRTDTQYF | TGTGCCAGCAGCGTAACTAGCGGGCGCACAGATACGCAGTATTTT
TRBJ2-1 | NA | NA | TRBV30 | CALLLDNNEQFF | TGTGCCTTACTCCTGGATAACAATGAGCAGTTCTTC
TRBJ1-4 | TRBD1 | many | TRBV5-1 | CASSFATGGEKLFF | TGCGCCAGCAGCTTCGCGACAGGGGGCGAAAAACTGTTTTTT
TRBJ2-7 | NA | few | TRBV7-9 | CASSLGLEIYEQYF | TGTGCCAGCAGCTTAGGGCTGGAAATCTACGAGCAGTACTTC
TRBJ2-2 | TRBD2 | NA | TRBV10-3 | CAVLGLAGSNTGELFF | TGTGCCGTATTAGGTCTAGCGGGATCCAACACCGGGGAGCTGTTTTTT
TRBJ1-1 | NA | few | TRBV5-1 | CASTPRPELITEAFF | TGCGCCAGCACGCCTCGGCCGGAATTGATTACTGAAGCTTTCTTT
TRBJ2-7 | NA | many | TRBV2 | CASSELYEQYF | TGTGCCAGCAGTGAACTCTACGAGCAGTACTTC
TRBJ2-7 | TRBD2 | NA | TRBV28 | CASRLAGGKQYF | TGTGCCAGCAGGTTAGCGGGAGGAAAGCAGTACTTC
TRBJ2-1 | TRBD2 | few | TRBV28 | CASRFGVGGGWNEQFF | TGTGCCAGCAGGTTTGGGGTGGGCGGGGGGTGGAATGAGCAGTTCTTC
TRBJ1-2 | TRBD1 | NA | TRBV4-1 | CASSQGQGGNGYTF | TGCGCCAGCAGCCAAGGACAGGGAGGTAATGGCTACACCTTC
TRBJ2-5 | TRBD1 | NA | TRBV6-1 | CASSATGGTETQYF | TGTGCCAGCAGCGCCACAGGGGGAACCGAGACCCAGTACTTC
TRBJ2-6 | NA | NA | TRBV30 | CAWSVRRTNRGANVLTF | TGTGCCTGGAGTGTACGTAGGACTAATAGAGGGGCCAACGTCCTGACTTTC
TRBJ1-2 | NA | many | TRBV28 | CASSLAGKVRGYTF | TGTGCCAGCAGTTTGGCAGGTAAAGTGCGTGGCTACACCTTC
TRBJ1-2 | NA | many | TRBV28 | CASRIRQTYGGYTF | TGTGCCAGCAGAATTAGACAGACCTATGGTGGCTACACCTTC
TRBJ2-5 | NA | NA | TRBV14 | CASSYIGQETQYF | TGTGCCAGCAGCTATATTGGTCAAGAGACCCAGTACTTC
TRBJ2-7 | TRBD1 | many | TRBV27 | CASSNDRVSYEQYF | TGTGCCAGCAGTAATGACAGGGTTTCGTACGAGCAGTACTTC
TRBJ2-7 | NA | NA | TRBV9 | CASSVASVGDGEQYF | TGTGCCAGCAGCGTAGCTAGCGTGGGAGATGGCGAGCAGTACTTC
TRBJ2-5 | TRBD1 | few | TRBV4-1 | CASSQEGTGGETQYF | TGCGCCAGCAGCCAAGAAGGGACAGGGGGAGAGACCCAGTACTTC
TRBJ2-1 | NA | few | TRBV19 | CASSMFASGSALFF | NA
TRBJ2-1 | NA | many | TRBV7-2 | CASSPSASGGVEQFF | TGTGCCAGCAGCCCGTCGGCCAGCGGTGGGGTTGAGCAGTTCTTC
TRBJ2-1 | TRBD2 | NA | TRBV20-1 | CSAWAGGFNEQFF | TGCAGTGCTTGGGCGGGAGGGTTCAATGAGCAGTTCTTC
TRBJ1-2 | NA | few | TRBV6-1 | CASSEGVRRGYTF | TGTGCCAGCAGTGAAGGGGTACGGCGAGGCTACACCTTC
TRBJ2-5 | NA | NA | TRBV11-2 | CASSRGGAVLQETQYF | TGTGCCAGCAGCCGCGGTGGAGCGGTACTCCAAGAGACCCAGTACTTC
TRBJ2-5 | TRBD1 | many | TRBV24-1 | CATSDRGQGKETQYF | TGTGCCACCAGTGATCGTGGACAGGGTAAAGAGACCCAGTACTTC
TRBJ2-3 | TRBD2 | many | TRBV20-1 | CSARALYTSGSGNTQYF | TGCAGTGCTAGAGCCCTTTACACTAGCGGGAGTGGGAATACGCAGTATTTT
TRBJ1-2 | NA | many | TRBV28 | CASSIGGVQAFSGYTF | TGTGCCAGCAGTATTGGCGGGGTCCAGGCTTTTTCTGGCTACACCTTC
TRBJ2-7 | NA | NA | TRBV19 | CASSPSTKDEQYF | TGTGCCAGTAGTCCCTCTACTAAGGACGAGCAGTACTTC
TRBJ2-2 | NA | few | TRBV9 | CASSVYRNTGELFF | TGTGCCAGCAGCGTTTATAGGAACACCGGGGAGCTGTTTTTT
TRBJ1-6 | NA | few | TRBV28 | CASSLARVEGTYMYNSPLHF | TGTGCCAGCAGTTTAGCCCGAGTTGAGGGGACGTATATGTATAATTCACCCCTCCACTTT
TRBJ2-1 | NA | few | TRBV10-3 | CAISGGGAPEQFF | TGTGCCATCAGTGGGGGGGGGGCTCCTGAGCAGTTCTTC
TRBJ2-7 | NA | once | TRBV14 | CASSQDPGFDEQYF | TGTGCCAGCAGCCAAGACCCAGGTTTCGACGAGCAGTACTTC
TRBJ1-1 | TRBD1 | few | TRBV5-1 | CASSLAQGQGGGAFF | TGCGCCAGCAGCTTGGCCCAGGGACAGGGCGGAGGAGCTTTCTTT
TRBJ2-7 | NA | few | TRBV4-3 | CASSQDGSQEQYF | TGCGCCAGCAGCCAAGATGGGAGTCAAGAGCAGTACTTC
TRBJ1-3 | NA | many | TRBV30 | CAWSPGSSGNTIYF | TGTGCCTGGAGCCCAGGGAGCTCTGGAAACACCATATATTTT
TRBJ2-4 | NA | NA | TRBV3-1 | CASSYGAGQAKNIQYF | TGTGCCAGCAGCTATGGGGCGGGTCAAGCCAAAAACATTCAGTACTTC
TRBJ2-1 | NA | many | TRBV24-1 | CATSDFQGGKYNEQFF | TGTGCCACCAGTGATTTCCAGGGTGGCAAATACAATGAGCAGTTCTTC
TRBJ2-1 | NA | few | TRBV9 | CASSISGLLSSYNEQFF | TGTGCCAGCAGCATTTCGGGACTCCTGAGCTCCTACAATGAGCAGTTCTTC
TRBJ1-1 | TRBD1 | few | TRBV28 | CASSQGAGMNTEAFF | TGTGCCAGCAGTCAGGGGGCAGGGATGAACACTGAAGCTTTCTTT
TRBJ2-1 | NA | many | TRBV7-2 | CASSFEGGGPGNEQFF | TGTGCCAGCAGCTTCGAGGGAGGGGGGCCGGGGAATGAGCAGTTCTTC
TRBJ2-4 | NA | NA | TRBV5-8 | CASSLGSQYF | TGTGCCAGCAGCTTAGGTAGTCAGTACTTC
TRBJ2-7 | TRBD2 | many | TRBV6-5 | CASSYPPSGSSYEQYF | TGTGCCAGCAGTTACCCCCCCAGCGGGAGTAGCTACGAGCAGTACTTC
TRBJ2-1 | NA | NA | TRBV7-3 | CASSFSGTNEQFF | TGTGCCAGCAGCTTCTCCGGGACCAATGAGCAGTTCTTC
TRBJ2-1 | NA | many | TRBV13 | CASSFRSTAYNEQFF | TGTGCCAGCAGCTTTAGGTCTACAGCGTACAATGAGCAGTTCTTC
TRBJ2-5 | NA | many | TRBV10-3 | CANRRDLQETQYF | TGTGCCAACAGAAGGGACTTACAAGAGACCCAGTACTTC
TRBJ1-5 | NA | NA | TRBV19 | CASTMTGNQPQHF | TGTGCCAGTACCATGACAGGCAATCAGCCCCAGCATTTT
TRBJ2-7 | TRBD1 | many | TRBV20-1 | CSARERQGIYEQYF | TGCAGTGCTAGAGAGAGACAGGGGATCTACGAGCAGTACTTC
TRBJ1-2 | TRBD1 | many | TRBV6-5 | CASSYRTGVSNYGYTF | TGTGCCAGCAGTTACCGGACAGGGGTTTCCAACTATGGCTACACCTTC
TRBJ1-4 | NA | many | TRBV11-2 | CASSPGRSERVMKKLFF | TGTGCCAGCAGCCCCGGACGGAGTGAGCGTGTGATGAAAAAACTGTTTTTT
TRBJ2-2 | NA | many | TRBV6-2/TRBV6-3 | CASSYDLDSGELFF | TGTGCCAGCAGTTACGACCTTGACTCCGGGGAGCTGTTTTTT